In this sample, the clone carrying this T cell receptor (beta chain) turned up a few times. Its target is not known. Genes and germline are mouse. With the read ending 4 residues before the CDR3 end, the germline J gene is used to fill in that end. Sequencing used cDNA as its template, made by extracting RNA and reverse transcribing it. Produced via immunoSEQ multiplex PCR; TCRdb's table is partial and in-frame only. Observed in the sample are about 270,000 clones, none of them singletons. After pooling, cutaneous lymph node cells were sorted with CD4, CD8alpha, NKG2D, NKG2ACE and other markers. This sample was included in a study of CD8+ T cells in alopecia areata. Study-wide context: Grafting placed skin from 6-12-month-old C3H/HeJ donors with spontaneous alopecia onto approximately 7-10-week-old female C3H/HeJ mice. The study's findings and limits: Possibly because of HLA-related factors, TCR sharing was less clear across patients than in mice. Sequences from scalp samples also cover resident alphabeta T cells of normal skin.

In germline, CDR1 is MNHDT, CDR2 YYDKIL. This CDR3 spans 14 amino acids. V dropped 2 bases and J dropped 0 bases, with 7 bases sitting between them. The chain combines TRBV17 with TRBJ1-1, with D unclear. Sequenced material: CD4+ T cells sorted from a lymph node. This sequence originates from a C3H/HeJ mouse with alopecia areata. Strain haplotype (MHC): H2-k. The DNA read from the CDR3 is TGTGCTAGCAGTAGATACCAGTCAAACACA. This codes for CASSRYQSNT. From start to end, the CDR3 is CASSRYQSNTEVFF.